These 13 T cell receptor beta chains originate from one sample sequenced in a study of blood T cells in healthy people across ages. It was with a sample-barcoded 5' primer and a J-beta primer mix that a second PCR of roughly 6 to 12 cycles was run. TCRdb passed the 5' RACE reads through MiXCR, listing each CDR3 protein once. The sample yields roughly 800,000 distinct CDR3 sequences, around 25% seen once. This same sample was also part of a study on T cells of mothers and their children.

Sequencing was done on a sample of blood. Receptor source: a boy younger than 18 in good health.

CDR3 in DNA: TGCAGTGCTAGGGGGACAGGTGGGTGGAATGAGCAGTTCTTC. Its translation is CSARGTGGWNEQFF. The genes are TRBV20-1 and TRBJ2-1; TRBD1 matches 8 bases. The germline V gene encodes CDR1 DFQATT and CDR2 SNEGSKA (reference sequence). The CDR3 is 14 residues long. Trimming removed 3 bases from V and 7 bases from J; junction bases left unmatched: 8.

The gene calls are TRBV24-1 and TRBJ1-2; D is ambiguous. The CDR3 has 15 amino acids. Germline CDR1 reads KGHDR; CDR2 reads SFDVKD. Trimming removed 3 bases at V and 7 bases at J, with 17 bases between. CDR3 DNA sequence: TGTGCCACCAGTGATACCGTGGGCCTGGTCACTGGCTACACCTTC. This gives the protein CATSDTVGLVTGYTF.

This clonotype came up a few times. An end of the junction does not agree with germline; a read error may underlie this. In DNA form, the CDR3 reads TGTGCCAGCGGCCAAGAACAGGGGGAAAGCTCCTACGAGCAGTACTTC. Its translation is CASGQEQGESSYEQYF. The chain combines TRBV4-2 with TRBJ2-7, with 8 bases identical to TRBD1. Germline CDR1 LGHNA, CDR2 YNFKEQ. The CDR3 spans 16 residues.

The V and J genes are TRBV5-1 and TRBJ2-2, with D possibly matching TRBD1 (6 bases). Germline assignment: CDR1 SGHRS and CDR2 YFSETQ. The CDR3 contains 11 residues. The V end was cut by 4 bases, the J end by 9 bases, with 7 bases between. CDR3 sequence: CASSRDRELFF. The CDR3 nucleotides read TGCGCCAGCAGCCGGGACAGGGAGCTGTTTTTT. Full variable domain (outside the CDR3, taken from reference TRBV5-1 and TRBJ2-2): KAGVTQTPRYLIKTRGQQVTLSCSPISGHRSVSWYQQTPGQGLQFLFEYFSETQRNKGNFPGRFSGRQFSNSRSEMNVSTLELGDSALYLCASSRDRELFFGEGSRLTVL.

Only a few counts were recorded for this clonotype. Compared with germline, one end of the junction differs, possibly owing to a read error. The gene calls are TRBV7-6 and TRBJ2-7; D is possibly TRBD1 or TRBD2 (5 bases each). The J call could be wrong; TRBJ2-1 is a better fit for the DNA end. The CDR3 spans 15 residues. Germline CDR1 reads SGHVS; CDR2 reads FNYEAQ. CDR3 loop: CTSSLTGTEHNEQFF. CDR3 coding DNA: TGTACCAGCAGCCTAACCGGGACCGAGCACAATGAGCAGTTCTTC.

This chain joins TRBV12-3 or TRBV12-4 and TRBJ2-4; no reliable D call. Trimming left V 7 bases short and J 1 base short, with 23 bases between. The CDR3 sequence is 18 residues long. For the CDR3, the DNA is TGTGCCAGCATCGAGTGGTCTGGGCCAGTAGAGGCCAAAAACATTCAGTACTTC. Its protein product is CASIEWSGPVEAKNIQYF.

The CDR3 sequence is CASSLSGRRADTQYF. CDR3 DNA: TGTGCCAGCAGCTTATCCGGTCGGCGTGCAGATACGCAGTATTTT. The chain carries TRBV11-2 and TRBJ2-3; D unresolved. V was trimmed by 2 bases and J by 4 bases, leaving 13 bases between them. The CDR3 contains 15 residues. Germline CDR1 and CDR2: SGHAT and FQNNGV.

V usage is TRBV28 and J usage is TRBJ1-2; maybe TRBD1 (6 bases). This CDR3 is built from 14 residues. CDR1 is MDHEN and CDR2 is SYDVKM in the germline V gene. V lost 4 bases, J lost 8 bases, and 17 bases lay in between. The CDR3 loop is CASSSSGGYKGYTF. In DNA, the CDR3 is TGTGCCAGCAGTTCCTCCGGGGGCTATAAGGGCTACACCTTC.

This clonotype showed up just a few times. This chain joins TRBV6-5 and TRBJ2-3; tentatively, D is TRBD1 (6 bases). Germline CDR1 is MNHEY and CDR2 is SVGAGI. V lost 6 bases and J 5 bases, leaving 15 bases between the germline ends. This CDR3 has 14 amino acids. CDR3 amino acids: CASRLPGAGDTQYF. CDR3 coding DNA: TGTGCCAGCAGACTACCAGGGGCAGGAGATACGCAGTATTTT.

The rearrangement joins TRBV20-1 to TRBJ2-1; 8 bases are a match to TRBD2. CDR3 length: 15 residues. Germline-derived CDR1 and CDR2 are DFQATT and SNEGSKA (reference sequence). The ends lost 8 bases at V and 0 bases at J; junction bases unmatched: 9. The CDR3 sequence: CSLLERGPSYNEQFF. CDR3 coding DNA: TGCAGTCTCTTGGAGCGGGGGCCCTCCTACAATGAGCAGTTCTTC.

The chain is built from TRBV11-3 and TRBJ2-2; D may be TRBD1 or TRBD2 (5 bases each). Germline CDR1 reads SGHNT; CDR2 reads YENEEA. This CDR3 has 17 residues. Trimming took off 0 bases at V and 0 bases at J, with 11 bases between the two ends. CDR3 DNA sequence: TGTGCCAGCAGCTTAGATCGGGACCGACCGAACACCGGGGAGCTGTTTTTT. Translation gives CASSLDRDRPNTGELFF.

In this sample, this clonotype turned up a few times. The chain carries TRBV18 and TRBJ2-7; D tentatively fits TRBD1 or TRBD2 (5 bases each). V was trimmed by 0 bases and J by 2 bases, leaving 14 bases between them. Germline V lookup: CDR1 KGHSH, CDR2 LQKENI. The length of the CDR3 is 16 residues. The CDR3 region is CASSPPVRDGTYEQYF. For the CDR3, the DNA is TGTGCCAGCTCACCACCAGTAAGGGACGGTACCTACGAGCAGTACTTC.

This clonotype has a handful of counts. The chain uses TRBV12-3 or TRBV12-4 and TRBJ2-5, with a weak D call TRBD2 (6 bases). The V gene lost 6 bases and the J gene lost 2 bases, with 10 bases spanning the gap. The CDR3 runs to 13 residues. The CDR3 protein is CASRERGQETQYF. The CDR3 nucleotides are TGTGCCAGCAGAGAACGGGGGCAAGAGACCCAGTACTTC.